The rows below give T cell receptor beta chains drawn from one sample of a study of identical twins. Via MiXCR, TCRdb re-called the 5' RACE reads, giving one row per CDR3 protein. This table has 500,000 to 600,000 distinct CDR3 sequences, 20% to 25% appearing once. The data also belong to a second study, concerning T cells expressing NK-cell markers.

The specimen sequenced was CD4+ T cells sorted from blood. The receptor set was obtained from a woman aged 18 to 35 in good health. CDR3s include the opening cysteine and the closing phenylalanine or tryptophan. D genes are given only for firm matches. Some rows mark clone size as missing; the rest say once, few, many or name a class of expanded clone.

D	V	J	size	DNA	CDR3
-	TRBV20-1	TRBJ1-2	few	TGCAGTGCAAGAGCAGGGGCGAGCGGCTACACCTTC	CSARAGASGYTF
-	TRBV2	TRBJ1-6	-	TGTGCCAGCGTTACGGCGCCTAATTCACCCCTCCACTTT	CASVTAPNSPLHF
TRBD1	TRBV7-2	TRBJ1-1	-	TGTGCCAGCAGCCAAACAGGGGGCGGCACTGAAGCTTTCTTT	CASSQTGGGTEAFF
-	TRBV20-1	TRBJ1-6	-	TGCAGTGCTCCGACCACAAGCTCCTATAATTCACCCCTCCACTTT	CSAPTTSSYNSPLHF
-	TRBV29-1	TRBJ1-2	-	TGCAGCGTAGCCGGGCGGATGGAGGCGTCTAACTATGGCTACACCTTC	CSVAGRMEASNYGYTF
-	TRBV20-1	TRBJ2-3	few	TGCAGTGCTGGGCGACCCGCGGGTGCGCAGTATTTT	CSAGRPAGAQYF
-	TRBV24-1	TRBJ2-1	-	TGTGCCACCAGTGACCCGGGGAGCTCCTACAATGAGCAGTTCTTC	CATSDPGSSYNEQFF
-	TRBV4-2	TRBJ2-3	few	TGTGCCAGCAGCCAAGTGGGCGACCCTAGCACAGATACGCAGTATTTT	CASSQVGDPSTDTQYF
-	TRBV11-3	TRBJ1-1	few	TGTGCCAGCAGCTTAGGTGGCAGCCTCATGAACACTGAAGCTTTCTTT	CASSLGGSLMNTEAFF
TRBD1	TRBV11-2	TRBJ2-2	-	TGTGCCGGACAGGGGTTAGTCGGGGAGCTGTTTTTT	CAGQGLVGELFF
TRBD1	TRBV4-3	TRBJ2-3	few	TGCGCCAGCAGCCAAGATCCTCCAGGGGGCCTCACAGATACGCAGTATTTT	CASSQDPPGGLTDTQYF
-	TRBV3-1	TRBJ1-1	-	TGTGCCAGCGCCATTATAGCGGGGAATGAAGCTTTCTTT	CASAIIAGNEAFF
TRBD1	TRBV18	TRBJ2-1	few	TGTGCCAGCTCACCGTTTACAGGGGGCTCCTACAATGAGCAGTTCTTC	CASSPFTGGSYNEQFF
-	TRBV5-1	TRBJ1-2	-	TGCGCCAGCAATATGGGACGATCTACGACTAACTATGGCTACACCTTC	CASNMGRSTTNYGYTF
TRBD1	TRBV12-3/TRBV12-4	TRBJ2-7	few	TGTGCCAGCAGTGGTCCCGGGACAGCAACCTACGAGCAGTACTTC	CASSGPGTATYEQYF
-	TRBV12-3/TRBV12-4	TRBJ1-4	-	TGTGCCAGCAGTTACCAAGGACAGATTATGTTTTTT	CASSYQGQIMFF
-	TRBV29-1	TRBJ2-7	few	TGCAGCGTTGCGGAATTAGCGGCCCGCCACTACGAGCAGTACTTC	CSVAELAARHYEQYF
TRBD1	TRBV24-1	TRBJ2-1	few	TGTGCCACCAGTGATTCTACAGGGGGCTCCTACAATGAGCAGTTCTTC	CATSDSTGGSYNEQFF
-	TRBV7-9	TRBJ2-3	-	TGTGCCAGCAGCGTACAGGTGACAGATACGCAGTATTTT	CASSVQVTDTQYF
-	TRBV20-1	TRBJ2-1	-	TGCAGTGCTAGAGTCGCGGGGACGCCTCTCAATGAGCAGTTCTTC	CSARVAGTPLNEQFF
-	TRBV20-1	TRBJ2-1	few	TGCAGTGCTTCCGACCGGCCAGGTCGGCAGTTCTTC	CSASDRPGRQFF
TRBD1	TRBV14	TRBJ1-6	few	TGTGCCAGCAGCGCACAGACAGGGAACTCACCCCTCCACTTT	CASSAQTGNSPLHF